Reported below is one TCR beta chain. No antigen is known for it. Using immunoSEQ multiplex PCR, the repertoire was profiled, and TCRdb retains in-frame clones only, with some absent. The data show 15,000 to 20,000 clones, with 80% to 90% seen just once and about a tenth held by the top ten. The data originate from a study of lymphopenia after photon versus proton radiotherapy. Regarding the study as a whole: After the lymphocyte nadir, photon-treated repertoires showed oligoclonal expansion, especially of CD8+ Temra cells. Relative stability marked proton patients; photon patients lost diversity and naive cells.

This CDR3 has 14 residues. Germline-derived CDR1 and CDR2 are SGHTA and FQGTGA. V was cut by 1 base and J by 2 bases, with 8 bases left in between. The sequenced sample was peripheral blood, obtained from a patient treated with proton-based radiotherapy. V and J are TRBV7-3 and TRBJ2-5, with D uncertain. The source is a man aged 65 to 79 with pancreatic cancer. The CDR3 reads CASSLRGPQETQYF. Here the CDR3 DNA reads TGTGCCAGCAGCTTAAGGGGTCCTCAAGAGACCCAGTACTTC.